These 3 T cell receptor beta chains came from one sample sequenced in a study of shared clonotypes between healthy human individuals (dated by TCRdb to between 2020 and 2021). CD8 naive samples were obtained by positive selection for CCR7 among CD45RO-negative cells, yielding a CD45RA+CCR7+ population from which TemRA cells were excluded. Libraries were built with the immunoSEQ multiplex PCR assay. TCRdb took over this immuneACCESS table, retaining in-frame rearrangements with V and J assigned. Such tables are incomplete; in checked studies, under half of the missing clones stem from an unresolved V gene, and the remainder is unexplained. The sample table holds about 1.9 million clones, of which 93% were seen once. Around 1.7% of the sample lies in the top ten. The sample was naive CD8+ T cells from PBMCs. What the cell subset or site label conveys for this sample: CD45RA+CCR7+. The receptors originated from a man aged 18 to 29 in good health. Some clones in this sample may be carry-over from other donors' samples.

This chain uses TRBV28 with TRBJ2-7; perhaps D is TRBD1 or TRBD2 (5 bases each). This CDR3 spans 14 amino acids. The V end was cut by 8 bases, the J end by 7 bases, with 21 bases between. The germline gives CDR1 MDHEN, CDR2 SYDVKM. DNA for the CDR3: TGTGCCAGCGAGACGGGGCCGAGCGTTGGTGAGCAGTACTTC. It encodes CASETGPSVGEQYF.

Here the CDR3 reads CASSLLAGAPTEAFF. In DNA, the CDR3 is TGTGCCAGCAGCTTACTGGCAGGGGCGCCCACTGAAGCTTTCTTT. The gene calls are TRBV7-9 and TRBJ1-1; D is perhaps TRBD1 (6 bases). CDR1 and CDR2 (germline): SEHNR, FQNEAQ (reference sequence). V was trimmed by 2 bases and J by 4 bases, leaving 14 bases between them. The CDR3 covers 15 residues.

The rearrangement links TRBV6-6 to TRBJ1-3; 12 nucleotides line up with TRBD1. Germline values: CDR1 MNHNY, CDR2 SVGAGI (reference sequence). Losses at the gene ends were 6 bases for V and 4 bases for J; bases not matched to a gene: 7. The CDR3 contains 16 residues. The CDR3 spells CASRPPGQGAGNTIYF. CDR3 coding DNA: TGTGCCAGCAGACCCCCGGGACAGGGGGCCGGAAACACCATATATTTT.